These 18 T cell receptor beta chains share one sample of origin, sequenced in a study of blood T cells in healthy people across ages. Using a J-beta primer mix together with a sample-barcoded 5' primer, a second PCR was run for about 6 to 11 cycles. TCRdb analysed the 5' RACE reads with MiXCR anew, one entry per CDR3 protein. This table holds 790,000 or so distinct CDR3 sequences, more than 35% found once. Sequenced: blood. These receptors were obtained from a man older than 75 in good health.

The table lists this clonotype with a few counts. The chain joins TRBV28 to TRBJ2-7; 9 bases fit TRBD1. Trimming took 5 bases from V and 5 from J; bases not matched to a gene: 10. The CDR3 runs 15 residues. The germline gives CDR1 MDHEN, CDR2 SYDVKM. The CDR3 spells CASSVTGGALDEQYF. The CDR3 DNA follows: TGTGCCAGCAGTGTAACAGGGGGCGCGTTGGACGAGCAGTACTTC.

J is TRBJ1-6 and V is TRBV20-1, with D possibly being TRBD1 (5 bases). The CDR3 has 14 residues. With 1 base removed from V and 8 bases from J, the gap between germline ends came to 12 bases. The germline CDR1 and CDR2 sequences are DFQATT and SNEGSKA (reference sequence). The CDR3 DNA reads as TGCAGTGCTAGAGTTCAACAGGCTTATTCACCCCTCCACTTT. The encoded protein is CSARVQQAYSPLHF.

The gene calls are TRBV12-3 or TRBV12-4 and TRBJ2-7, with 13 bases aligning to TRBD2. V shed 6 bases, J shed 10 bases, and the junction held 18 bases outside the gene matches. The CDR3 contains 17 residues. The CDR3 sequence is CASRQGLAGLVGEAQYF. The DNA for the CDR3 is TGTGCCAGCAGGCAGGGACTAGCGGGATTAGTAGGAGAGGCCCAGTACTTC.

The chain carries TRBV7-6 and TRBJ2-4; 7 bases fit TRBD2. The better agreement between TRBJ2-7 and the DNA end casts doubt on the J call. The germline gives CDR1 SGHVS, CDR2 FNYEAQ. CDR3 length equals 16 residues. The CDR3 reads CASSPFDGGILDEQYF. The CDR3 coding sequence is TGTGCCAGCAGCCCTTTCGACGGGGGGATCTTAGACGAGCAGTACTTC.

This rearrangement joins TRBV19 to TRBJ2-6; no reliable D call. The CDR3 has 15 amino acids. Germline V gives CDR1 LNHDA, CDR2 SQIVND (reference sequence). Trimming shortened V by 9 bases and J by 4 bases, and 16 bases separated the two germline ends. The CDR3 DNA follows: TGTGCCAGCAAAGGGTGGGGAATCGGGGCCAACGTCCTGACTTTC. It is translated as CASKGWGIGANVLTF.

The rearrangement joins TRBV6-2 or TRBV6-3 to TRBJ2-1, with a tentative D call TRBD1 (5 bases). V dropped 5 bases and J dropped 6 bases, with 17 bases sitting between them. The CDR3 sequence is 15 residues long. CDR1 MNHEY and CDR2 SVGEGT come from the germline V gene. The CDR3 bases are TGTGCCAGCAGTCGAACCAACAGGATCAGCAATGAGCAGTTCTTC. It yields the protein CASSRTNRISNEQFF.

This clonotype was recorded at least ten times. This chain links TRBV7-2 with TRBJ2-3, with 9 bases lining up with TRBD2. Germline assignment: CDR1 SGHTA and CDR2 FQGNSA. There are 16 residues in the CDR3. Trimming cost V 3 bases and J 6 bases; bases outside gene matches: 10. For the CDR3, the DNA is TGTGCCAGCAGCTTTGCTCTAGCGGGACCTTCGGATACGCAGTATTTT. It specifies CASSFALAGPSDTQYF.

The chain joins TRBV4-2 to TRBJ2-1, with D perhaps matching TRBD2 (6 bases). Germline CDR1 and CDR2: LGHNA and YNFKEQ. Trimming shortened V by 6 bases and J by 7 bases, and 19 bases separated the two germline ends. The CDR3 consists of 15 residues. The CDR3 sequence is CASRLGGVGGNEQFF. CDR3 nucleotides: TGTGCCAGCAGGTTGGGGGGAGTTGGTGGGAATGAGCAGTTCTTC.

V usage is TRBV27 and J usage is TRBJ2-1, with D perhaps matching TRBD1 (6 bases). The CDR3 length is 12 residues. CDR1 MNHEY and CDR2 SMNVEV come from the germline V gene (reference sequence). The V and J ends lost 3 bases and 10 bases respectively, with 10 bases between them. The CDR3 coding sequence is TGTGCCAGCAGTTTGGGGGCTAGGGAGCAGTTCTTC. Translation gives CASSLGAREQFF.

This clonotype has more than one count but fewer than ten. This CDR3 is CASSLPDRGPDEQYF. The CDR3 bases are TGTGCCAGCAGCTTACCGGACAGGGGCCCCGACGAGCAGTACTTC. The chain combines TRBV7-2 with TRBJ2-7, with TRBD1 identical over 9 bases. Germline V gene sequence: CDR1 SGHTA, CDR2 FQGNSA. The junction had 7 bases not matched to a gene; V was cut back by 2 bases and J by 5 bases. The CDR3 is 15 residues long. The full variable domain, completed using reference TRBV7-2 and TRBJ2-7, is GAGVSQSPSNKVTEKGKDVELRCDPISGHTALYWYRQSLGQGLEFLIYFQGNSAPDKSGLPSDRFSAERTGGSVSTLTIQRTQQEDSAVYLCASSLPDRGPDEQYFGPGTRLTVT.

This clonotype was found a few times. This chain connects TRBV5-1 to TRBJ1-1, with TRBD1 matching 8 bases. The CDR3 is 15 amino acids. Germline loops: CDR1 SGHRS, CDR2 YFSETQ. V lost 0 bases, J lost 3 bases, and 4 bases stayed unmatched. The CDR3 reads CASSLVTGGDTEAFF. Here the CDR3 DNA reads TGCGCCAGCAGCTTGGTTACAGGGGGTGACACTGAAGCTTTCTTT. Based on the CDR3 plus reference TRBV5-1 and TRBJ1-1, the full variable domain is KAGVTQTPRYLIKTRGQQVTLSCSPISGHRSVSWYQQTPGQGLQFLFEYFSETQRNKGNFPGRFSGRQFSNSRSEMNVSTLELGDSALYLCASSLVTGGDTEAFFGQGTRLTVV.

About this clonotype itself: A read error may produce the germline difference seen at one junction end. The genes are TRBV12-3 or TRBV12-4 and TRBJ2-1; possible D gene TRBD1, 5 bases. CDR3 size: 13 residues. The DNA of the CDR3 is TGTGCCTGCAGTTCCCAGGGTTTTAAGGAGCAGTTCTTC. Amino acids: CACSSQGFKEQFF.

V is TRBV5-1 and J is TRBJ1-1; TRBD1 might be the D (5 bases). Germline V gives CDR1 SGHRS, CDR2 YFSETQ. With 0 bases removed from V and 10 bases from J, the gap between germline ends came to 13 bases. The CDR3 runs 13 residues. In DNA, the CDR3 is TGCGCCAGCAGCTTGGTTCAGGGCGACACAGCTTTCTTT. This sequence encodes CASSLVQGDTAFF.

The V and J genes are TRBV12-3 or TRBV12-4 and TRBJ2-1; tentative D call: TRBD2 (5 bases). CDR3 length: 14 residues. V shed 7 bases and J shed 5 bases, with 15 bases lying between them. The CDR3 sequence: CASNLRALNNEQFF. The CDR3 DNA follows: TGTGCCAGCAACCTGCGGGCTCTTAACAATGAGCAGTTCTTC.

Turning to this clonotype: The conserved final phenylalanine or tryptophan is absent from the CDR3, which likely points to a read error. The V and J genes are TRBV29-1 and TRBJ1-5; D unclear. Trimming removed 6 bases from V and 0 bases from J, with 6 bases in between. This CDR3 has 12 residues. From germline, CDR1 is SQVTM and CDR2 ANQGSEA. The CDR3 reads CSVADSNQPQHS. The DNA for the CDR3 is TGCAGCGTCGCTGATAGCAATCAGCCCCAGCATTCT.

This clonotype has just a few counts. The chain combines TRBV28 with TRBJ2-3, with 11 bases fitting TRBD2. Germline loops: CDR1 MDHEN, CDR2 SYDVKM. The CDR3 extends over 17 amino acids. V gave up 5 bases and J gave up 2 bases; unmatched junction bases: 9. The CDR3 DNA reads TGTGCCAGCAGTCGCGTTACTAGCGGGGGATACACAGATACGCAGTATTTT. Translated: CASSRVTSGGYTDTQYF.

The chain carries TRBV4-3 and TRBJ2-7; D is unclear. In germline, CDR1 is LGHNA, CDR2 YSLEER. There are 14 residues in the CDR3. The V gene lost 0 bases and the J gene lost 6 bases, with 12 bases spanning the gap. CDR3 region: CASSQDTMFPEQYF. DNA for the CDR3: TGCGCCAGCAGCCAAGATACCATGTTCCCCGAGCAGTACTTC.

The chain has TRBV29-1 and TRBJ1-5, with D tentatively TRBD1 (5 bases). Germline CDR1 is SQVTM and CDR2 is ANQGSEA. Between the trimmed V and J ends, which lost 4 bases and 0 bases, there was a span of 10 bases. This CDR3 comprises 14 residues. In nucleotides, the CDR3 is TGCAGCGTTGCTGGCAGGGATAGCAATCAGCCCCAGCATTTT. It encodes CSVAGRDSNQPQHF. Full variable domain (remainder filled in from reference TRBV29-1 and TRBJ1-5): SAVISQKPSRDICQRGTSLTIQCQVDSQVTMMFWYRQQPGQSLTLIATANQGSEATYESGFVIDKFPISRPNLTFSTLTVSNMSPEDSSIYLCSVAGRDSNQPQHFGDGTRLSIL.